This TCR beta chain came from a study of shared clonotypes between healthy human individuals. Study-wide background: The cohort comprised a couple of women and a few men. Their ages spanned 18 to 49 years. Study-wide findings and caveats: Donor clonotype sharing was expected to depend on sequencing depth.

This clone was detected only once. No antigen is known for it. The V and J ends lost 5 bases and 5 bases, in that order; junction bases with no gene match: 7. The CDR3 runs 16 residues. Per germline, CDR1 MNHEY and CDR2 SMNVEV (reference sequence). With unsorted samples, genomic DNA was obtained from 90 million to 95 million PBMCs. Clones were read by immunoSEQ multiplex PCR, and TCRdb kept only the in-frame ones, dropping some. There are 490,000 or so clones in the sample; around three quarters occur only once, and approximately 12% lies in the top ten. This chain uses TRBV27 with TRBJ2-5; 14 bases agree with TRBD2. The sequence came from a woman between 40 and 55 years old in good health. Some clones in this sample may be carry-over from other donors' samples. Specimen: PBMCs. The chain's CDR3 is CASSLGTSGRRETQYF. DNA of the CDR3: TGTGCCAGCAGTCTTGGGACTAGCGGGAGAAGGGAGACCCAGTACTTC.